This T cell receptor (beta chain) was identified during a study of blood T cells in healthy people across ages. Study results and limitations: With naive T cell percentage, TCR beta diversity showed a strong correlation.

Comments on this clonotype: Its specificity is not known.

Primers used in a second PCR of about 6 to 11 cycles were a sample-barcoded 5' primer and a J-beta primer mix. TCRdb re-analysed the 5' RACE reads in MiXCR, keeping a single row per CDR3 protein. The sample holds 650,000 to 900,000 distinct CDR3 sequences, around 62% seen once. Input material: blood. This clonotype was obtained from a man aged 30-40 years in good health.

The CDR3 sequence: CASSGLAGVQETQYF. Written as DNA, the CDR3 is TGTGCCAGCAGCGGACTAGCGGGTGTTCAAGAGACCCAGTACTTC. The chain combines TRBV9 with TRBJ2-5, with 10 bases that match TRBD2. From germline, CDR1 is SGDLS and CDR2 YYNGEE. The CDR3 spans 15 residues. The junction had 4 bases not matched to a gene; V was cut back by 3 bases and J by 2 bases.